This passage covers 18 T cell receptor beta chains from one sample sequenced in a study of CD8+ T cells in alopecia areata. Sequencing used cDNA as its template, made by extracting RNA and reverse transcribing it. TCRdb keeps only in-frame clones here, not all; method: immunoSEQ multiplex PCR. The data hold more than 7,000 clones, with about two thirds observed a single time. Sorting of CD4+ cells into CD25+CD127- cells was performed for 5 or 6 patients. Sequencing used CD4+ Tregs sorted from blood. These receptors originate from a human donor with alopecia areata.

DNA for the CDR3: TGTGCCAGCAGCCAAAGGTGGGGGGCCTTGAACACTGAAGCTTTCTTT. This sequence encodes CASSQRWGALNTEAFF. The rearrangement joins TRBV7-2 to TRBJ1-1, with D perhaps TRBD1 (6 bases). The CDR3 extends over 16 amino acids. The germline V gene has CDR1 SGHTA and CDR2 FQGNSA. V was shortened by 5 bases and J by 0 bases, with 16 bases between the two germline ends.

The chain joins TRBV5-6 to TRBJ2-1; D remains unclear. Per the germline V gene, CDR1 is SGHDT and CDR2 is YYEEEE. The CDR3 has 15 residues. Between the trimmed V and J ends, which lost 5 bases and 7 bases, there was a span of 19 bases. CDR3 sequence: CASRTQGTMVNEQFF. In DNA, the CDR3 is TGTGCCAGCAGAACGCAAGGCACAATGGTGAATGAGCAGTTCTTC.

In nucleotides, the CDR3 is TGTGCCAGCAGCTCCGGGACCCATGGATACAATGAGCAGTTCTTC. Translation: CASSSGTHGYNEQFF. The gene calls are TRBV7-9 and TRBJ2-1; D tentatively fits TRBD1 or TRBD2 (5 bases each). The germline CDR1 and CDR2 sequences are SEHNR and FQNEAQ (reference sequence). The CDR3 length is 15 residues. Trimming left V 4 bases short and J 4 bases short, with 14 bases between.

The chain uses TRBV28 and TRBJ2-7; 7 bases match TRBD1. V dropped 3 bases and J dropped 3; count of bases not matched to a gene: 2. The length of the CDR3 is 13 residues. In germline, CDR1 is MDHEN, CDR2 SYDVKM. The CDR3 loop is CASSFQGVYEQYF. Written as DNA, the CDR3 is TGTGCCAGCAGTTTTCAGGGGGTCTACGAGCAGTACTTC.

The chain recombines TRBV29-1 with TRBJ2-5; 12 bases fit TRBD1. Per germline, CDR1 SQVTM and CDR2 ANQGSEA. The V gene end was trimmed by 6 bases and the J gene end by 1 base; junction bases not matched to a gene: 3. The CDR3 totals 14 residues. CDR3 protein: CSVGQGAIQETQYF. In DNA, the CDR3 is TGCAGCGTGGGACAGGGGGCGATCCAAGAGACCCAGTACTTC.

The rearrangement joins TRBV13 to TRBJ2-3, with 8 positions matching TRBD2. Trimming at V came to 2 bases and at J to 2 bases, leaving 6 bases not matched to a gene. CDR1 PRHDT and CDR2 FYEKMQ come from the germline V gene (reference sequence). This CDR3 has 16 amino acids. The CDR3 protein is CASSLLRGAFTDTQYF. The CDR3 region has the DNA TGTGCCAGCAGCTTATTGCGGGGGGCATTCACAGATACGCAGTATTTT.

The J gene is TRBJ2-3, the V gene TRBV7-8, with D maybe TRBD2 (5 bases). The germline CDR1 and CDR2 sequences are SGHVS and FQNEAQ. The CDR3 has 15 amino acids. Trimming removed 2 bases from V and 3 bases from J, with 12 bases in between. The CDR3 nucleotides read TGTGCCAGCAGCTTACCGGGATTACCTACAGATACGCAGTATTTT. Translation: CASSLPGLPTDTQYF.

This clone was seen more than once but under ten times. The V and J genes are TRBV5-1 and TRBJ2-7; 13 nucleotides agree with TRBD2. The V gene end was trimmed by 4 bases and the J gene end by 5 bases; junction bases not matched to a gene: 12. This CDR3 is 17 amino acids long. Germline loops: CDR1 SGHRS, CDR2 YFSETQ. CDR3 region: CASSQKTSGRDQDEQYF. The CDR3 DNA sequence: TGCGCCAGCAGCCAAAAAACTAGCGGGAGGGATCAGGACGAGCAGTACTTC.

This chain joins TRBV5-4 and TRBJ2-5; D is possibly TRBD2 (6 bases). Germline V gene lookup returns CDR1 SGHNT and CDR2 YYREEE (reference sequence). The CDR3 is 13 amino acids. V shed 4 bases and J shed 0 bases, with 7 bases lying between them. In DNA, the CDR3 is TGTGCCAGCAGCCAGCGGGACCAAGAGACCCAGTACTTC. Protein product: CASSQRDQETQYF.

The V call is TRBV7-2, the J call TRBJ2-2; TRBD2 agrees at 9 bases. Per germline, CDR1 SGHTA and CDR2 FQGNSA. V lost 4 bases and J lost 5; bases outside the gene matches: 8. There are 16 residues in the CDR3. CDR3 protein: CASSSPRREGTGELFF. Here the CDR3 DNA reads TGTGCCAGCAGCTCGCCTCGGCGGGAGGGGACCGGGGAGCTGTTTTTT. The variable domain in full, with the rest retrieved from reference TRBV7-2 and TRBJ2-2, is GAGVSQSPSNKVTEKGKDVELRCDPISGHTALYWYRQSLGQGLEFLIYFQGNSAPDKSGLPSDRFSAERTGGSVSTLTIQRTQQEDSAVYLCASSSPRREGTGELFFGEGSRLTVL.

This rearrangement joins TRBV28 to TRBJ2-7, with TRBD1 matching over 8 bases. The CDR3 has 16 residues. V shed 4 bases, J shed 3 bases, and the junction held 11 bases outside the gene matches. Germline CDR1 reads MDHEN; CDR2 reads SYDVKM. The CDR3 region is CASSSGTGSLHYEQYF. CDR3 bases: TGTGCCAGCAGTTCCGGGACAGGCTCCCTTCACTACGAGCAGTACTTC.

The chain links TRBV28 to TRBJ1-2; 9 bases are a match to TRBD1. The CDR3 is 15 residues long. Germline CDR1 and CDR2: MDHEN and SYDVKM. The V segment lost 4 bases and the J segment 2 bases; nucleotides outside the gene matches: 5. CDR3 in DNA: TGTGCCAGCAGTTCCACCGGACAGGGGAACTATGGCTACACCTTC. It yields the protein CASSSTGQGNYGYTF.

In its sample, this clone was seen a few times. The chain has TRBV28 and TRBJ2-1; the match to TRBD2 covers 10 bases. The V gene's germline CDR1 is MDHEN and CDR2 SYDVKM. The CDR3 totals 16 residues. The J segment lost 6 bases and the V segment lost 6 bases, leaving 11 bases of the junction unmatched. CDR3 DNA: TGTGCCAGCAGACCTATGGGTCTAGCGGGGGCCAATGAGCAGTTCTTC. Its translation is CASRPMGLAGANEQFF. The complete variable domain, with remaining parts taken from reference TRBV28 and TRBJ2-1, reads DVKVTQSSRYLVKRTGEKVFLECVQDMDHENMFWYRQDPGLGLRLIYFSYDVKMKEKGDIPEGYSVSREKKERFSLILESASTNQTSMYLCASRPMGLAGANEQFFGPGTRLTVL.

The chain is built from TRBV7-9 and TRBJ2-1; 10 positions agree with TRBD2. Germline CDR1 is SEHNR and CDR2 is FQNEAQ (reference sequence). Trimming at V came to 5 bases and at J to 6 bases, leaving 16 bases not matched to a gene. The CDR3 spans 18 residues. CDR3 coding DNA: TGTGCCAGCAGCCCCAGGGGGAGCGGGAGGGCCTCATCCAATGAGCAGTTCTTC. This gives the protein CASSPRGSGRASSNEQFF.

The CDR3 coding sequence is TGTGCCAGCAGCCAAGTGGTGGGGCCTGTTTACGAGCAGTACTTC. Translating gives CASSQVVGPVYEQYF. The chain links TRBV4-2 to TRBJ2-7; D perhaps matches TRBD1 (5 bases). Germline V gene sequence: CDR1 LGHNA, CDR2 YNFKEQ. V gave up 1 base and J gave up 4 bases, with 14 bases separating them. The CDR3 spans 15 residues.

To note about this clone: The same CDR3 also results from other DNA sequences found in this sample. The CDR3 loop reads CASSLIGTSLQSTDTQYF. In nucleotides, the CDR3 is TGTGCCAGCAGCTTAATAGGGACATCCCTGCAAAGCACAGATACGCAGTATTTT. The rearrangement joins TRBV7-8 to TRBJ2-3; tentatively, D is TRBD1 (6 bases). Germline V gene sequence: CDR1 SGHVS, CDR2 FQNEAQ. V lost 2 bases and J 0 bases, leaving 18 bases between the germline ends. This CDR3 comprises 18 residues.

A word on this clone: This CDR3 is also generated by other DNA sequences in the sample. V is TRBV7-9 and J is TRBJ2-5; TRBD1 might be the D (6 bases). Germline V lookup: CDR1 SEHNR, CDR2 FQNEAQ (reference sequence). The ends were cut back, 1 base at V and 5 bases at J, with 23 bases in the middle. This CDR3 spans 18 amino acids. The CDR3 nucleotides read TGTGCCAGCAGCTTAGGGACAGCTACTTCGTTTTGGCGTGAGACCCAGTACTTC. Residues: CASSLGTATSFWRETQYF. The variable domain in full, completed from reference TRBV7-9 and TRBJ2-5, reads DTGVSQNPRHKITKRGQNVTFRCDPISEHNRLYWYRQTLGQGPEFLTYFQNEAQLEKSRLLSDRFSAERPKGSFSTLEIQRTEQGDSAMYLCASSLGTATSFWRETQYFGPGTRLLVL.

This chain connects TRBV19 to TRBJ2-7; the match to TRBD1 covers 8 bases. J was trimmed by 4 bases and V by 5 bases; bases with no gene match: 10. The CDR3 is 15 amino acids. Per germline, CDR1 LNHDA and CDR2 SQIVND (reference sequence). The CDR3 DNA reads as TGTGCCAGTAGTTCCGCCGGGACAGGAGGATACGAGCAGTACTTC. Translated: CASSSAGTGGYEQYF.